This T cell receptor beta chain was found in a study of early T cells in non-severe SARS-CoV-2 infection. This clonotype was seen ten or more times. TCRdb processed the 5' RACE reads anew with MiXCR; each CDR3 protein has one entry. The data hold over 95,000 distinct CDR3 sequences, with around 17% observed a single time. This CDR3 is 16 amino acids long. Trimming took off 3 bases at V and 3 bases at J, with 14 bases between the two ends. The germline gives CDR1 LGHDT, CDR2 YNNKEL (reference sequence). The source material was whole blood. This chain links TRBV3-1 with TRBJ2-2; D is possibly TRBD1 (5 bases). This clonotype was obtained from an adult who was a healthcare worker with PCR-confirmed SARS-CoV-2 infection or an uninfected control (not recorded which). CDR3 in amino acids: CASSHPEQVYTGELFF. The CDR3 DNA follows: TGTGCCAGCAGCCACCCCGAACAGGTGTACACCGGGGAGCTGTTTTTT.